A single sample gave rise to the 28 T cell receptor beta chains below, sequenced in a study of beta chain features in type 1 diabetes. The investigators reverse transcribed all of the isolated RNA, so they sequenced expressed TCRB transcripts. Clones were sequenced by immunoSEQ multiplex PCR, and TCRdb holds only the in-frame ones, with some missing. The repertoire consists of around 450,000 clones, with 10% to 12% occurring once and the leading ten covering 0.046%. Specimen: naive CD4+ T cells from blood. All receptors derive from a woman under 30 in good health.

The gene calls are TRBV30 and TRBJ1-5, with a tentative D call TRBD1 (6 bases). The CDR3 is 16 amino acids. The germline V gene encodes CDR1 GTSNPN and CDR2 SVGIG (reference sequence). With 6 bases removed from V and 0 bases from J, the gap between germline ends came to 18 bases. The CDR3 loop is CACKTGPSYSNQPQHF. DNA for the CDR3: TGTGCCTGCAAGACAGGTCCCTCATATAGCAATCAGCCCCAGCATTTT.

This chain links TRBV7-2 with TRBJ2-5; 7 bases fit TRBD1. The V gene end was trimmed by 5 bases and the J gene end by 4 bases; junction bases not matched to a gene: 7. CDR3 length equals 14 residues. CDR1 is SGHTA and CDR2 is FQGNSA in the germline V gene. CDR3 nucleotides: TGTGCCAGCAGCGCGCGAGGGGGCGCAGAGACCCAGTACTTC. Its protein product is CASSARGGAETQYF.

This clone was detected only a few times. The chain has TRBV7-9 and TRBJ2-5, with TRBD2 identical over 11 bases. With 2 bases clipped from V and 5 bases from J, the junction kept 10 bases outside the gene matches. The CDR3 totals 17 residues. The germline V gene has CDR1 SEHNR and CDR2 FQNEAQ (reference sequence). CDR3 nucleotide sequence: TGTGCCAGCAGCTTAAGGCCCCTACTAGCGGGGGAGGAGACCCAGTACTTC. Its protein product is CASSLRPLLAGEETQYF.

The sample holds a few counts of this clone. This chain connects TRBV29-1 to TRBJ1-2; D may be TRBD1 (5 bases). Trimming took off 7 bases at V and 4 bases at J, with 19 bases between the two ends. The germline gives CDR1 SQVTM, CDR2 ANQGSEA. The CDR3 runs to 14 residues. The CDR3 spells CSGDQGGVGYGYTF. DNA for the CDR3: TGCAGCGGCGATCAGGGAGGTGTCGGCTATGGCTACACCTTC.

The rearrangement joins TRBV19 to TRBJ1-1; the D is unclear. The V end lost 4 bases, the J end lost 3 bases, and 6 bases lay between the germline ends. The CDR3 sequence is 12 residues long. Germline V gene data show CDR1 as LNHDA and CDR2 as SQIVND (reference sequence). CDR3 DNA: TGTGCCAGTAGTACAACTCACACTGAAGCTTTCTTT. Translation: CASSTTHTEAFF. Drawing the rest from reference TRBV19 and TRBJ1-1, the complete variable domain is DGGITQSPKYLFRKEGQNVTLSCEQNLNHDAMYWYRQDPGQGLRLIYYSQIVNDFQKGDIAEGYSVSREKKESFPLTVTSAQKNPTAFYLCASSTTHTEAFFGQGTRLTVV.

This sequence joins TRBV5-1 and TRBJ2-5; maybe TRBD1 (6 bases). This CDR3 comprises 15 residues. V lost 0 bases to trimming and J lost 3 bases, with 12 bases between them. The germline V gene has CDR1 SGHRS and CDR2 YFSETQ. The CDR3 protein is CASSLAGTTEETQYF. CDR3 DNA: TGCGCCAGCAGCTTGGCCGGGACAACTGAAGAGACCCAGTACTTC.

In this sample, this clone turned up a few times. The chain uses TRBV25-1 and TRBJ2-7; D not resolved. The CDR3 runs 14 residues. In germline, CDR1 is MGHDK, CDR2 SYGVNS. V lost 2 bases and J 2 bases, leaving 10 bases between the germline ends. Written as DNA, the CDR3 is TGTGCCAGCAGTGAAGGTACCGGGCCCTACGAGCAGTACTTC. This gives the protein CASSEGTGPYEQYF.

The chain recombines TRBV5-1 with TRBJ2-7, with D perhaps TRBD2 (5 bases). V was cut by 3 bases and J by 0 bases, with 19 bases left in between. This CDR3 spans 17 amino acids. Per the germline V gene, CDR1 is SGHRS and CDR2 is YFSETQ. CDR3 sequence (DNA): TGCGCCAGCAGCTCGGGGTGGATAGCCCGGAGCTCCTACGAGCAGTACGTC. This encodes CASSSGWIARSSYEQYV.

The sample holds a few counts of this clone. The CDR3 DNA is TGTGCCAGCTCACCGACGGGTCCTCATGAAAAACTGTTTTTT. Protein sequence: CASSPTGPHEKLFF. The V call is TRBV18, the J call TRBJ1-4; D remains ambiguous. This CDR3 has 14 amino acids. V lost 3 bases to trimming and J lost 6 bases, with 11 bases between them. Germline V gene data show CDR1 as KGHSH and CDR2 as LQKENI.

The DNA for the CDR3 is TGCGCCAGCAGCTTGGCGGAGTCAGAGACCCAGTACTTC. Translating it yields CASSLAESETQYF. The chain carries TRBV5-1 and TRBJ2-5; D is unclear. This CDR3 contains 13 residues. From germline, CDR1 is SGHRS and CDR2 YFSETQ. Trimming cost V 0 bases and J 4 bases, with 7 bases left between them.

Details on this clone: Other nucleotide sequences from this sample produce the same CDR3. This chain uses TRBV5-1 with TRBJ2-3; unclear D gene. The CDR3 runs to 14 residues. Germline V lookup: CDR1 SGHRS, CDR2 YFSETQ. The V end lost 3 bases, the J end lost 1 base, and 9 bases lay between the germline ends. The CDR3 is CASSSGVGTDTQYF. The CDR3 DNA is TGCGCCAGCAGCTCCGGAGTCGGCACAGATACGCAGTATTTT.

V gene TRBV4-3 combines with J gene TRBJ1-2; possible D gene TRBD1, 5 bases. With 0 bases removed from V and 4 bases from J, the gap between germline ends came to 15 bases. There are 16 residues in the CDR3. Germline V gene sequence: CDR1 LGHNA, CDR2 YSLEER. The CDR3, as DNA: TGCGCCAGCAGCCAAGATCGTACCAGGGTTGTCTATGGCTACACCTTC. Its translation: CASSQDRTRVVYGYTF.

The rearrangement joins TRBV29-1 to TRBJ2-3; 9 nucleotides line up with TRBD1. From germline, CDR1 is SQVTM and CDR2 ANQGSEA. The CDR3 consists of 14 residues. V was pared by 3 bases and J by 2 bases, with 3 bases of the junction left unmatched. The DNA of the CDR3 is TGCAGCGTTGACGGACAGGGGCCCACAGATACGCAGTATTTT. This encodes CSVDGQGPTDTQYF.

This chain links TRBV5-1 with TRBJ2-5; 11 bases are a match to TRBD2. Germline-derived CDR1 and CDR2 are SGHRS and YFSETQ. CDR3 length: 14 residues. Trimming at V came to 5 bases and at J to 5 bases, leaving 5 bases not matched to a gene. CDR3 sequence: CASRLAGGVETQYF. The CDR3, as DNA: TGCGCCAGCAGGCTAGCGGGAGGTGTGGAGACCCAGTACTTC.

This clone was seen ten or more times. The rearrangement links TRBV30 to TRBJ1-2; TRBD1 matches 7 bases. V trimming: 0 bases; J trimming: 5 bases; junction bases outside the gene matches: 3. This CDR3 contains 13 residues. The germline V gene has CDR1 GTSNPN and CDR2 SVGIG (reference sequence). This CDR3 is CAWSVKGAYGYTF. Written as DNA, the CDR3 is TGTGCCTGGAGTGTAAAGGGGGCTTATGGCTACACCTTC. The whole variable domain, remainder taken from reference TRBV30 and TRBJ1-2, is SQTIHQWPATLVQPVGSPLSLECTVEGTSNPNLYWYRQAAGRGLQLLFYSVGIGQISSEVPQNLSASRPQDRQFILSSKKLLLSDSGFYLCAWSVKGAYGYTFGSGTRLTVV.

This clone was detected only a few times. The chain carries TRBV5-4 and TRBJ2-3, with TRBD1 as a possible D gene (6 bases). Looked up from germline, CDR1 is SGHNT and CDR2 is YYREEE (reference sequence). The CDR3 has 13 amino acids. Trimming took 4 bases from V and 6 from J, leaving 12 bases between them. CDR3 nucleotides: TGTGCCAGCAGCGCCTCAGGGGCCGATACGCAGTATTTT. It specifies CASSASGADTQYF.

The CDR3 protein is CASRPLESGDHEQYF. The CDR3 region has the DNA TGCGCCAGCAGACCATTAGAGAGCGGGGACCACGAGCAGTACTTC. This chain uses TRBV5-1 with TRBJ2-7; 7 bases line up with TRBD2. The CDR3 has 15 residues. V lost 5 bases and J lost 5; bases outside the gene matches: 13. CDR1 SGHRS and CDR2 YFSETQ come from the germline V gene.

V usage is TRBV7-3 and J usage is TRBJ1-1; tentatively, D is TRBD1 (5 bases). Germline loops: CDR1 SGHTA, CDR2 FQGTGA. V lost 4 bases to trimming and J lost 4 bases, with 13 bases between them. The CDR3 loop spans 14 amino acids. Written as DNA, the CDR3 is TGTGCCAGCAGCTCCCAGGGAGGCGGCACTGAAGCTTTCTTT. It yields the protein CASSSQGGGTEAFF.

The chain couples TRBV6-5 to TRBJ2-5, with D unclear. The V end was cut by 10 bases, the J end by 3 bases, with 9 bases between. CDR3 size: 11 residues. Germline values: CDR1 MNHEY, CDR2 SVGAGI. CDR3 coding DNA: TGTGCCACCCAGGAAAAAGAGACCCAGTACTTC. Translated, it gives CATQEKETQYF.

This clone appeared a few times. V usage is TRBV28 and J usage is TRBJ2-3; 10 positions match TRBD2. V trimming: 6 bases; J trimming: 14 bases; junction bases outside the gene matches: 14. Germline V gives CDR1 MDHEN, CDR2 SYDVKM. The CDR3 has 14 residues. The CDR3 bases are TGTGCCAGCAGGTCAATTCTAGCGGGAGCCCCGGGGTATTTT. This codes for CASRSILAGAPGYF.

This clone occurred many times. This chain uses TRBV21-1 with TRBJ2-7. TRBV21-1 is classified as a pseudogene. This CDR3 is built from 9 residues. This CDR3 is CASPYEQYV. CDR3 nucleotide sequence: TGTGCCAGCCCCTACGAGCAGTACGTC.

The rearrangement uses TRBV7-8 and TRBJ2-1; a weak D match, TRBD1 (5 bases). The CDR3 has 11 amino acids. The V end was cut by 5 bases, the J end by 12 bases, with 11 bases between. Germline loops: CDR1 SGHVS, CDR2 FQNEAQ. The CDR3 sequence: CASSTLRGQFF. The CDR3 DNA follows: TGTGCCAGCAGCACCTTAAGGGGGCAGTTCTTC.

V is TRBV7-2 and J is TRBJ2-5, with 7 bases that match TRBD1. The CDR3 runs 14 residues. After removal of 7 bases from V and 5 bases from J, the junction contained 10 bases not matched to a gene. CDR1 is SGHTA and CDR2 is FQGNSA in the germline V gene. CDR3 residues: CASNTRQGWETQYF. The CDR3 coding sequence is TGTGCCAGCAACACTCGACAGGGATGGGAGACCCAGTACTTC.

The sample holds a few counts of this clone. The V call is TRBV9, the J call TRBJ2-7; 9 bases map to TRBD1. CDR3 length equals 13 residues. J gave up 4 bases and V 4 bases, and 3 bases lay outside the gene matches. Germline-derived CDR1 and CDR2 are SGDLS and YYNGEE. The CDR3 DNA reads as TGTGCCAGCAGCAAGGACAGGGGTTACGAGCAGTACTTC. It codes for CASSKDRGYEQYF.

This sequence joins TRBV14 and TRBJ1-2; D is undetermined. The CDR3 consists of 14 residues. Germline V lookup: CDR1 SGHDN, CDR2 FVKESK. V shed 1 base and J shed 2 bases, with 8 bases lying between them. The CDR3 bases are TGTGCCAGCAGCCAAGGGCTGTTCAACTATGGCTACACCTTC. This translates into CASSQGLFNYGYTF.

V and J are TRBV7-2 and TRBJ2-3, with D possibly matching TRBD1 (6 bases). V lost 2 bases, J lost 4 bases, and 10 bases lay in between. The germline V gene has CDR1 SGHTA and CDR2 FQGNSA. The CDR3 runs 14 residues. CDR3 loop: CASSLSAGADTQYF. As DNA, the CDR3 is TGTGCCAGCAGCTTATCCGCAGGGGCAGATACGCAGTATTTT.

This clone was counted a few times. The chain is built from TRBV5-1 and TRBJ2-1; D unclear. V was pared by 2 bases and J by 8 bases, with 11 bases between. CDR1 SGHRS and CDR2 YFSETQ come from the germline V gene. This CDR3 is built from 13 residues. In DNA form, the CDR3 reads TGCGCCAGCAGCTTCTGGACCCCCTATGAGCAGTTCTTC. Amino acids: CASSFWTPYEQFF.

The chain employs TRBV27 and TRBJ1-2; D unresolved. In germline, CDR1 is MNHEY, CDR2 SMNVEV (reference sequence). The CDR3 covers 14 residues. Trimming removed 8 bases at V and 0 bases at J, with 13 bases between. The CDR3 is CASGAQETNYGYTF. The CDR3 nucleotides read TGTGCCAGCGGAGCGCAGGAGACTAACTATGGCTACACCTTC.